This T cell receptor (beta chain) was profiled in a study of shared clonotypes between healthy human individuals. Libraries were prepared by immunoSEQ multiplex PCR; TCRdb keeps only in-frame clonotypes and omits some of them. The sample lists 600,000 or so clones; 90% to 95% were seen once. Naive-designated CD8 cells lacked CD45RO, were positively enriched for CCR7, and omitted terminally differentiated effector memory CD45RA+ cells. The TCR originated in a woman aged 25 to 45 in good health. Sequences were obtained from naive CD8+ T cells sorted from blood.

CDR3 DNA sequence: TGTGCCAGCAGCCATGAAAATCAGCCCCAGCATTTT. This gives the protein CASSHENQPQHF. This chain joins TRBV14 and TRBJ1-5; no firm D call. The V gene's germline CDR1 is SGHDN and CDR2 FVKESK. V gave up 3 bases and J gave up 4 bases, with 4 bases separating them. The CDR3 loop spans 12 amino acids.